This TCR beta chain originates from a study of pediatric ulcerative colitis. The rectum was sampled with one to two pinch biopsies at colonoscopy. Losses at the gene ends were 2 bases for V and 7 bases for J; bases not matched to a gene: 5. Germline values: CDR1 MNHEY, CDR2 SVGAGI. The CDR3 runs 13 residues. Using immunoSEQ multiplex PCR, the repertoire was profiled, and TCRdb retains in-frame clones only, with some absent. The sample contains under 30,000 clones, 55% to 75% of which appear only once. The origin of this receptor is a boy aged 5-17 years with severe ulcerative colitis. Sequencing was performed on gut tissue. J is TRBJ2-7 and V is TRBV6-5, with 7 bases lining up with TRBD2. The CDR3 nucleotides are TGTGCCAGCAGTTACGGGAGGGCGGGGGAGCAGTACTTC. This codes for CASSYGRAGEQYF.